One and the same sample provided the 20 T cell receptor beta chains below, sequenced in a study of blood T cell repertoires in COVID-19. Using immunoSEQ multiplex PCR, the repertoire was profiled, and TCRdb retains in-frame clones only, with some absent. Among 90,000 to 130,000 clones listed, about 81% were seen once. Material: peripheral blood. The receptors shown here come from a man between 65 and 85 years old with acute or convalescent COVID-19.

The chain combines TRBV11-2 with TRBJ2-6, with 9 bases fitting TRBD1. Germline-derived CDR1 and CDR2 are SGHAT and FQNNGV. CDR3 size: 17 residues. With 7 bases clipped from V and 0 bases from J, the junction kept 7 bases outside the gene matches. The CDR3 sequence: CASTFPGQGSGANVLTF. CDR3 nucleotide sequence: TGTGCCAGCACCTTCCCGGGACAGGGCTCTGGGGCCAACGTCCTGACTTTC.

The V gene is TRBV5-1, the J gene TRBJ1-1; D not certain. V was cut by 4 bases and J by 1 base, with 20 bases left in between. CDR1 is SGHRS and CDR2 is YFSETQ in the germline V gene. There are 17 residues in the CDR3. The CDR3 reads CASSPAGRDGGNTEAFF. CDR3 nucleotides: TGCGCCAGCAGCCCAGCCGGTCGGGATGGTGGGAACACTGAAGCTTTCTTT.

The V gene is TRBV28, the J gene TRBJ1-5, with 9 nucleotides matching TRBD1. This CDR3 is built from 15 residues. The V segment lost 5 bases and the J segment 5 bases; nucleotides outside the gene matches: 7. CDR1 MDHEN and CDR2 SYDVKM come from the germline V gene. The CDR3 is CASSMTRTGDQPQHF. The CDR3 nucleotides read TGTGCCAGCAGTATGACACGGACAGGGGATCAGCCCCAGCATTTT.

The chain joins TRBV5-1 to TRBJ1-3; D might be TRBD1 (6 bases). This CDR3 has 16 amino acids. V dropped 4 bases and J dropped 0 bases, with 14 bases sitting between them. Germline CDR1 is SGHRS and CDR2 is YFSETQ. CDR3 in amino acids: CASSPQQGNSGNTIYF. DNA for the CDR3: TGCGCCAGCAGCCCACAACAGGGAAACTCTGGAAACACCATATATTTT.

The rearrangement joins TRBV5-1 to TRBJ1-1; 9 bases fit TRBD1. V trimming: 3 bases; J trimming: 5 bases; junction bases outside the gene matches: 23. Germline-derived CDR1 and CDR2 are SGHRS and YFSETQ. The CDR3 sequence is 20 residues long. The CDR3 here is CASSSYWPGQGGSRGTEAFF. For the CDR3, the DNA is TGCGCCAGCAGCTCCTATTGGCCGGGACAGGGCGGATCGAGAGGTACTGAAGCTTTCTTT. Full variable domain (missing parts from reference TRBV5-1 and TRBJ1-1): KAGVTQTPRYLIKTRGQQVTLSCSPISGHRSVSWYQQTPGQGLQFLFEYFSETQRNKGNFPGRFSGRQFSNSRSEMNVSTLELGDSALYLCASSSYWPGQGGSRGTEAFFGQGTRLTVV.

V and J are TRBV5-1 and TRBJ1-1, with D possibly matching TRBD1 (5 bases). The CDR3 is 16 residues long. The germline V gene has CDR1 SGHRS and CDR2 YFSETQ. V was trimmed by 4 bases and J by 10 bases, leaving 26 bases between them. The CDR3 is CASSPGLGRVTFLAFF. CDR3 bases: TGCGCCAGCAGCCCGGGTTTGGGGCGAGTAACATTTTTAGCTTTCTTT.

The chain combines TRBV3-1 (or the pseudogene TRBV3-2) with TRBJ1-4; D call uncertain. Trimming removed 0 bases at V and 5 bases at J, with 31 bases between. The CDR3 contains 22 residues. Per germline, CDR1 LGHDT and CDR2 YNNKEL (reference sequence). Here the CDR3 DNA reads TGTGCCAGCAGCCAAGAGCGGTTTTTGGGTCAGCCCAACCGCGTAAAAAATGAAAAACTGTTTTTT. As protein: CASSQERFLGQPNRVKNEKLFF.

The gene calls are TRBV3-1 (or the pseudogene TRBV3-2) and TRBJ2-3; no reliable D call. This CDR3 has 14 amino acids. Germline lookup yields CDR1 LGHDT and CDR2 YNNKEL (reference sequence). V lost 1 base and J 0 bases, leaving 5 bases between the germline ends. The CDR3 DNA reads TGTGCCAGCAGCCAAGCTAGGAGCACAGATACGCAGTATTTT. The encoded protein is CASSQARSTDTQYF.

The rearrangement uses TRBV5-1 and TRBJ2-5; possible D gene TRBD2, 6 bases. Germline lookup yields CDR1 SGHRS and CDR2 YFSETQ. This CDR3 comprises 13 residues. V gave up 4 bases and J gave up 4 bases, with 11 bases separating them. The CDR3 sequence is CASSPTRRETQYF. CDR3 sequence (DNA): TGCGCCAGCAGCCCGACTAGAAGAGAGACCCAGTACTTC.

The chain carries TRBV18 and TRBJ1-5, with 12 bases aligning to TRBD1. CDR3 length: 15 amino acids. The junction had 6 bases not matched to a gene; V was cut back by 6 bases and J by 6 bases. In germline, CDR1 is KGHSH, CDR2 LQKENI. CDR3 coding DNA: TGTGCCAGCTCCGGGGGACAGGGGGCTATTCAGCCCCAGCATTTT. Its protein product is CASSGGQGAIQPQHF.

The chain uses TRBV11-2 and TRBJ2-1; D gene uncertain. The CDR3 loop spans 17 amino acids. Germline lookup yields CDR1 SGHAT and CDR2 FQNNGV. Trimming left V 1 base short and J 0 bases short, with 13 bases between. The CDR3 DNA is TGTGCCAGCAGCTTAGTTCTGTCACAGAACTCCTACAATGAGCAGTTCTTC. This sequence encodes CASSLVLSQNSYNEQFF.

V gene TRBV5-1 combines with J gene TRBJ2-2, with TRBD1 as a possible D gene (6 bases). Per the germline V gene, CDR1 is SGHRS and CDR2 is YFSETQ. V was trimmed by 3 bases and J by 7 bases, leaving 10 bases between them. The CDR3 contains 13 residues. CDR3 sequence: CASSSIGGGELFF. CDR3 sequence (DNA): TGCGCCAGCAGCTCGATAGGGGGCGGGGAGCTGTTTTTT.

CDR3 amino acids: CASSLGGTSTDTQYF. The CDR3 bases are TGTGCCAGCAGCTTGGGCGGGACTAGCACAGATACGCAGTATTTT. J is TRBJ2-3 and V is TRBV5-6; D is possibly TRBD2 (6 bases). Trimming stripped 0 bases from V and 0 bases from J, with 8 bases between. Germline CDR1 SGHDT, CDR2 YYEEEE. The CDR3 length is 15 residues.

The chain has TRBV9 and TRBJ1-3; 7 bases agree with TRBD1. CDR1 and CDR2 from the germline V gene are SGDLS and YYNGEE. Trimming removed 3 bases from V and 2 bases from J; junction bases left unmatched: 5. CDR3 size: 15 residues. The CDR3 DNA sequence: TGTGCCAGCAGCGCAGGGGGAAAACCTGGAAACACCATATATTTT. Protein product: CASSAGGKPGNTIYF. The variable domain in full, with the rest retrieved from reference TRBV9 and TRBJ1-3, is DSGVTQTPKHLITATGQRVTLRCSPRSGDLSVYWYQQSLDQGLQFLIQYYNGEERAKGNILERFSAQQFPDLHSELNLSSLELGDSALYFCASSAGGKPGNTIYFGEGSWLTVV.

A few counts support this clone. The chain uses TRBV7-6 and TRBJ1-2, with D possibly TRBD1 on 5 matching bases. CDR1 is SGHVS and CDR2 is FNYEAQ in the germline V gene. The V gene lost 1 base and the J gene lost 6 bases, with 12 bases spanning the gap. The CDR3 has 14 residues. CDR3 in DNA: TGTGCCAGCAGCTTAGAAGGCAGGGATCATGGCTACACCTTC. Amino acid sequence: CASSLEGRDHGYTF.

This chain joins TRBV2 and TRBJ1-1; tentatively, D is TRBD1 (6 bases). There are 14 residues in the CDR3. V shed 1 base and J shed 7 bases, with 13 bases lying between them. Germline loops: CDR1 SNHLY, CDR2 FYNNEI. In nucleotides, the CDR3 is TGTGCCAGCAGTGAAGGATCCGGGACACGTGAAGCTTTCTTT. Its translation is CASSEGSGTREAFF.

V gene TRBV10-3 combines with J gene TRBJ2-3, with TRBD2 matching 9 bases. The CDR3 runs to 16 residues. Germline V gives CDR1 ENHRY, CDR2 SYGVKD. V lost 4 bases and J lost 1; bases outside the gene matches: 6. CDR3 sequence: CAISGASGAGTDTQYF. In nucleotides, the CDR3 is TGTGCCATCAGTGGAGCTAGCGGGGCCGGCACAGATACGCAGTATTTT.

This chain joins TRBV18 and TRBJ2-1, with TRBD1 as a possible D gene (6 bases). This CDR3 spans 15 amino acids. The germline gives CDR1 KGHSH, CDR2 LQKENI. Trimming shortened V by 6 bases and J by 3 bases, and 15 bases separated the two germline ends. In DNA, the CDR3 is TGTGCCAGCTCGCCAAACCGGGACAACTACAATGAGCAGTTCTTC. Its translation is CASSPNRDNYNEQFF.

Only a few counts were recorded for this clone. The chain carries TRBV9 and TRBJ1-1; tentatively, D is TRBD1 (5 bases). Germline V gene data show CDR1 as SGDLS and CDR2 as YYNGEE. V lost 0 bases and J 6 bases, leaving 9 bases between the germline ends. This CDR3 has 13 amino acids. The CDR3 spells CASSVGVGPEAFF. In DNA, the CDR3 is TGTGCCAGCAGCGTAGGGGTGGGGCCTGAAGCTTTCTTT.

This chain joins TRBV11-2 and TRBJ1-5; D is possibly TRBD1 (6 bases). V shed 1 base and J shed 2 bases, with 9 bases lying between them. The V gene's germline CDR1 is SGHAT and CDR2 FQNNGV. The CDR3 is 15 residues long. The CDR3 here is CASSLGSGGNQPQHF. In DNA, the CDR3 is TGTGCCAGCAGCTTAGGGTCAGGGGGCAATCAGCCCCAGCATTTT.